These T cell receptor beta chains were read from a single sample in a study of response to subunit inactivated influenza vaccine. TCRdb redid the calling of the RT-PCR reads with MiXCR, one entry per CDR3 protein. The sample includes hundreds of thousands of distinct CDR3 sequences, around 14% of them seen just once. The source material was PBMCs from blood, sampled 12 days after vaccination. The receptor source for this set is a man aged 50 to 60 who received an inactivated influenza vaccine. CDR3s include the opening cysteine and the closing phenylalanine or tryptophan. The D gene is left open where the match is weak. Clone size is stated in some rows and not others, as once, few, many or a class when expanded.

abundance,v_gene,d_gene,len,j_gene,CDR3aa,CDR3nt
.,TRBV7-2,.,14,TRBJ2-7,CASSWQGWSDEQYF,TGTGCCAGCAGCTGGCAGGGTTGGTCGGACGAGCAGTACTTC
.,TRBV7-2,TRBD2,13,TRBJ2-4,CASSGRGGNIQYF,TGTGCCAGCAGCGGGCGGGGGGGAAACATTCAGTACTTC
few,TRBV6-5,.,16,TRBJ2-7,CASSSSTGTLSYEQYF,TGTGCCAGCAGTTCCTCGACCGGGACACTGTCCTACGAGCAGTACTTC
.,TRBV11-2,.,14,TRBJ2-3,CASSLGHRDSPLYF,TGTGCCAGCAGCTTAGGGCACCGGGACTCTCCCCTCTATTTT
few,TRBV7-8,.,16,TRBJ2-2,CASSFAVGLNTGELFF,TGTGCCAGCAGCTTCGCCGTAGGCCTGAACACCGGGGAGCTGTTTTTT
.,TRBV20-1,TRBD1,14,TRBJ1-1,CSARAGGPNTEAFF,TGCAGTGCTAGGGCAGGGGGACCTAACACTGAAGCTTTCTTT
.,TRBV5-1,TRBD1,13,TRBJ1-2,CASSVTGEYGYTF,TGCGCCAGCAGCGTGACAGGGGAATATGGCTACACCTTC
.,TRBV30,.,13,TRBJ1-6,CAWSPTHSALRHF,TGTGCCTGGAGTCCCACACACAGCGCTCTTCGCCACTTT
.,TRBV12-3/TRBV12-4,.,15,TRBJ1-5,CASSERGGGNQPQHF,TGTGCCAGCAGCGAAAGAGGAGGGGGCAATCAGCCCCAGCATTTT
few,TRBV20-1,TRBD2,16,TRBJ2-5,CSARDHSGSSYETQYF,TGCAGTGCTAGAGATCACAGCGGGAGCTCCTACGAGACCCAGTACTTC
.,TRBV5-1,TRBD1,14,TRBJ2-7,CASSVGQAANEQYF,TGCGCCAGCAGCGTGGGACAGGCGGCGAACGAGCAGTACTTC
.,TRBV7-2,TRBD1,15,TRBJ1-4,CASSLSGGEYEKLFF,TGTGCCAGCAGCTTGTCAGGGGGAGAGTATGAAAAACTGTTTTTT
.,TRBV12-3/TRBV12-4,TRBD1,11,TRBJ1-1,CASNAGTGAFF,TGTGCCAGCAATGCCGGGACAGGGGCTTTCTTT
few,TRBV7-3,TRBD2,19,TRBJ2-1,CASSTIGLAADSSYNEQFF,TGTGCCAGCAGCACAATCGGACTAGCGGCGGATAGCTCCTACAATGAGCAGTTCTTC
few,TRBV7-9,.,15,TRBJ1-1,CASSLTVGENTEAFF,TGTGCCAGCAGCTTAACGGTGGGGGAGAACACTGAAGCTTTCTTT
few,TRBV4-3,.,17,TRBJ2-7,CASSQDLGGSSSYEQYF,TGCGCCAGCAGCCAAGATTTGGGCGGTAGTAGCTCCTACGAGCAGTACTTC
.,TRBV4-2,.,15,TRBJ2-3,CASSQDTRGTDTQYF,TGTGCCAGCAGCCAAGATACCCGGGGCACAGATACGCAGTATTTT
.,TRBV28,TRBD2,16,TRBJ2-3,CASSDPGRGATDTQYF,TGTGCCAGCAGTGACCCTGGGCGGGGGGCAACAGATACGCAGTATTTT
.,TRBV6-1,.,14,TRBJ2-1,CASSAGRYNNEQFF,TGTGCCAGCAGCGCGGGACGATATAACAATGAGCAGTTCTTC
.,TRBV5-1,.,16,TRBJ2-1,CASSSRTIKGGNEQFF,TGCGCCAGCAGCTCTCGGACGATCAAGGGGGGCAATGAGCAGTTCTTC
few,TRBV5-1,TRBD1,15,TRBJ2-5,CASSSDRGRGETQYF,TGCGCCAGCAGCTCGGACAGGGGGCGGGGTGAGACCCAGTACTTC
.,TRBV20-1,.,15,TRBJ2-5,CSASADLVARETQYF,TGCAGTGCTAGTGCGGATCTAGTGGCCAGGGAGACCCAGTACTTC
.,TRBV20-1,.,12,TRBJ2-1,CSARGSWDEQFF,TGCAGTGCTAGAGGGTCCTGGGATGAGCAGTTCTTC
few,TRBV6-2/TRBV6-3,.,15,TRBJ2-7,CASSPTPLSAYEQYF,TGTGCCAGCAGTCCGACCCCTCTATCCGCCTACGAGCAGTACTTC
few,TRBV4-3,TRBD1,15,TRBJ2-7,CASSLGTAPLDEQYF,TGCGCCAGCAGCCTAGGGACAGCCCCGTTGGACGAGCAGTACTTC
many,TRBV29-1,.,13,TRBJ1-2,CSVGGTVNYGYTF,TGCAGCGTTGGGGGGACGGTGAACTATGGCTACACCTTC
few,TRBV20-1,.,14,TRBJ2-1,CSATGQPGDNEQFF,TGCAGTGCTACGGGACAACCAGGGGACAATGAGCAGTTCTTC
few,TRBV4-1,.,14,TRBJ1-2,CASSQDPKNYGYTF,TGCGCCAGCAGCCAAGATCCTAAAAACTATGGCTACACCTTC
few,TRBV18,.,14,TRBJ2-7,CASSARDSAYEQYF,TGTGCCAGCTCGGCCCGGGACTCAGCCTACGAGCAGTACTTC
few,TRBV12-3/TRBV12-4,.,15,TRBJ2-3,CASSFSVPSTDTQYF,TGTGCCAGCAGTTTTTCGGTGCCTAGCACAGATACGCAGTATTTT
.,TRBV25-1,TRBD2,16,TRBJ2-3,CASSVLAGGPQDTQYF,TGTGCCAGCAGTGTGCTAGCGGGGGGGCCACAAGATACGCAGTATTTT
few,TRBV5-5,.,14,TRBJ2-3,CASSLQGREDTQYF,TGTGCCAGCAGCTTACAGGGGCGGGAAGATACGCAGTATTTT
.,TRBV3-2,.,15,TRBJ2-7,CASSQSGLYPHEQYF,TGTGCCAGCAGCCAGAGTGGCCTCTATCCCCACGAGCAGTACTTC
few,TRBV28,.,11,TRBJ2-3,CASSWTDTQYF,TGTGCCAGCAGTTGGACAGATACGCAGTATTTT
.,TRBV7-2,TRBD1,15,TRBJ2-1,CASSYDRGGHNEQFF,TGTGCCAGCAGCTACGACAGGGGTGGGCACAATGAGCAGTTCTTC
few,TRBV20-1,TRBD2,15,TRBJ2-1,CSATDLAGGYNEQFF,TGCAGTGCAACCGATTTGGCGGGAGGATACAATGAGCAGTTCTTC
few,TRBV27,TRBD1,14,TRBJ1-4,CASSNQGANEKLFF,TGTGCCAGCAGTAACCAGGGGGCTAATGAAAAACTGTTTTTT
few,TRBV7-2,TRBD2,16,TRBJ2-7,CASSLSTSGRAFEQYF,TGTGCCAGCAGCTTATCGACTAGCGGGAGGGCCTTTGAGCAGTACTTC
.,TRBV15,.,17,TRBJ1-5,CATSRDLAGATSQPQHF,TGTGCCACCAGCAGAGATTTGGCAGGGGCAACCAGTCAGCCCCAGCATTTT
.,TRBV12-3/TRBV12-4,.,13,TRBJ2-4,CASSLGRVYIQYF,TGTGCCAGCAGTTTAGGCAGGGTGTACATTCAGTACTTC
few,TRBV28,.,13,TRBJ2-7,CASHTGNEYEQYF,TGTGCCAGCCATACAGGGAACGAATACGAGCAGTACTTC
.,TRBV5-5,.,14,TRBJ1-1,CASSFGVEHTEAFF,TGTGCCAGCAGCTTTGGCGTCGAGCACACTGAAGCTTTCTTT
.,TRBV5-1,TRBD2,15,TRBJ2-2,CASSPGGFNTGELFF,TGCGCCAGCAGCCCGGGAGGCTTCAACACCGGGGAGCTGTTTTTT
.,TRBV7-8,.,15,TRBJ1-1,CASSLRAGWDTEAFF,TGTGCCAGCAGCTTACGCGCGGGCTGGGACACTGAAGCTTTCTTT
many,TRBV29-1,TRBD1,15,TRBJ2-7,CSVEGGQGPDYEQYF,TGCAGCGTTGAAGGAGGACAGGGGCCAGACTACGAGCAGTACTTC